This T cell receptor beta chain is from a study of blood T cell repertoires in COVID-19. Overall study context: The United States, Italy and Spain provided the acute and convalescent COVID-19 samples. T cells, B-cell-depleted T cells, or PBMCs provided the cDNA or gDNA that served as material.

Authors' processing steps: Nucleated cell counts were estimated from reference gene primer amplification. Some clones are missing from TCRdb's copy, which holds only in-frame ones; the method was immunoSEQ multiplex PCR. The DNA gave D and trimming, while V, J and clone size come from that table. Here the sample spans more than 90,000 clones, roughly three quarters being singletons. The sample holds a few counts of this clone. The receptor was isolated from a woman aged 80 or over with acute or convalescent COVID-19. Source material: peripheral blood.

Here the CDR3 DNA reads TGTGCCAGCAGCCCGCAACCGGGCGAGCAGTACTTC. It encodes CASSPQPGEQYF. V gene TRBV5-4 combines with J gene TRBJ2-7; D is undetermined. CDR3 length: 12 amino acids. Trimming left V 4 bases short and J 6 bases short, with 11 bases between. Germline CDR1 and CDR2: SGHNT and YYREEE (reference sequence). The full variable domain, its missing parts supplied by reference TRBV5-4 and TRBJ2-7, is ETGVTQSPTHLIKTRGQQVTLRCSSQSGHNTVSWYQQALGQGPQFIFQYYREEENGRGNFPPRFSGLQFPNYSSELNVNALELDDSALYLCASSPQPGEQYFGPGTRLTVT.